The 14 T cell receptor beta chains below all came from one sample that was sequenced in a study of blood T cells in healthy people across ages (dated by TCRdb to about 2015). Library prep was done by 5' RACE. The sequencing machine was an Illumina HiSeq 2500. A second PCR of about 6 to 11 cycles was performed with a sample-barcoded 5' primer and a J-beta primer mix. Through fastp at Q25 and MiXCR, TCRdb rebuilt clones from the public reads, retaining in-frame beta chains. Identical CDR3 protein sequences are pooled into one entry, listed with their most common genes and DNA. For this sample there are roughly 1 million distinct CDR3 sequences; 25% appear just once. Less than 0.85% of the sample lies in the top ten. The same sample was also studied in work on T cells of mothers and their children.

The sample consisted of blood. All receptors come from a girl aged 2-10 years in good health.

CDR3 protein: CAISEAISDTQYF. For the CDR3, the DNA is TGTGCCATCAGTGAGGCGATCTCAGATACGCAGTATTTT. The genes are TRBV10-3 and TRBJ2-3; no clear D. Germline CDR1 and CDR2: ENHRY and SYGVKD. The CDR3 consists of 13 residues. Between the trimmed V and J ends, which lost 2 bases and 4 bases, there was a span of 7 bases.

This chain uses TRBV7-9 with TRBJ2-7; 7 bases line up with TRBD2. Germline loops: CDR1 SEHNR, CDR2 FQNEAQ (reference sequence). V lost 1 base and J lost 2; bases outside the gene matches: 5. The CDR3 is 15 residues long. The CDR3 reads CASSLGGGRPYEQYF. The CDR3 region has the DNA TGTGCCAGCAGCTTAGGGGGGGGTCGGCCCTACGAGCAGTACTTC.

The chain links TRBV20-1 to TRBJ2-1, with a possible D match to TRBD2 (5 bases). This CDR3 has 11 amino acids. V lost 4 bases and J 9 bases, leaving 10 bases between the germline ends. Germline loops: CDR1 DFQATT, CDR2 SNEGSKA (reference sequence). CDR3 coding DNA: TGCAGTGCTATTAGCGCTTTTGAGCAGTTCTTC. This codes for CSAISAFEQFF.

The rearrangement uses TRBV7-2 and TRBJ2-7; D is possibly TRBD2 (6 bases). Gene TRBJ2-5 matches the end of the DNA better, so the J call may be wrong. CDR1 and CDR2 (germline): SGHTA, FQGNSA. CDR3 size: 15 residues. The CDR3 region is CASSALSGAEETQYF. The DNA of the CDR3 is TGTGCCAGCAGCGCGCTTAGCGGAGCGGAAGAGACCCAGTACTTC.

The genes are TRBV29-1 and TRBJ1-1; D is perhaps TRBD1 (6 bases). This CDR3 spans 14 amino acids. Trimming shortened V by 4 bases and J by 0 bases, and 12 bases separated the two germline ends. Germline CDR1 is SQVTM and CDR2 is ANQGSEA. CDR3 sequence (DNA): TGCAGCGTTGTCCCCGGGACACTGAACACTGAAGCTTTCTTT. As protein: CSVVPGTLNTEAFF.

The chain carries TRBV11-2 and TRBJ2-3, with TRBD2 identical over 8 bases. The length of the CDR3 is 18 residues. CDR1 is SGHAT and CDR2 is FQNNGV in the germline V gene. V was clipped by 5 bases and J by 6 bases; unmatched bases: 19. This chain's CDR3 is CASSPSAGGTSKQDTQYF. The CDR3 DNA follows: TGTGCCAGCAGCCCCTCGGCGGGGGGAACTAGCAAGCAGGATACGCAGTATTTT.

The chain is built from TRBV29-1 and TRBJ1-2; D uncertain. This CDR3 comprises 12 residues. V lost 4 bases and J 8 bases, leaving 14 bases between the germline ends. Germline lookup yields CDR1 SQVTM and CDR2 ANQGSEA. The chain's CDR3 is CSVAGSTGGYTF. Written as DNA, the CDR3 is TGCAGCGTTGCTGGGTCTACGGGAGGCTACACCTTC.

In this sample, this clonotype turned up a few times. The V and J genes are TRBV29-1 and TRBJ2-7; weak D call: TRBD1 (5 bases). Germline V CDR1 and CDR2: SQVTM, ANQGSEA. The CDR3 is 15 residues long. V was trimmed by 4 bases and J by 5 bases, leaving 21 bases between them. The CDR3: CSVGPPQGTGDEQYF. The CDR3 region has the DNA TGCAGCGTTGGCCCCCCCCAGGGAACGGGCGACGAGCAGTACTTC.

This clonotype has just a few counts. The chain joins TRBV20-1 to TRBJ2-5; 9 positions match TRBD2. The CDR3 has 15 amino acids. J was trimmed by 6 bases and V by 3 bases; bases with no gene match: 11. CDR1 is DFQATT, CDR2 SNEGSKA, per germline (reference sequence). CDR3: CSARDGGGAGKTQYF. DNA of the CDR3: TGCAGTGCTAGGGACGGCGGGGGGGCCGGGAAGACCCAGTACTTC.

The V and J genes are TRBV2 and TRBJ2-5; the D is unclear. The CDR3 is 14 residues long. Germline V gene data show CDR1 as SNHLY and CDR2 as FYNNEI. The V and J ends lost 8 bases and 0 bases respectively, with 13 bases between them. For the CDR3, the DNA is TGTGCCAGCTCACCCCCCCTGGACCAAGAGACCCAGTACTTC. Its protein is CASSPPLDQETQYF.

This chain joins TRBV3-1 and TRBJ2-7; 7 nucleotides align to TRBD1. The J call could be wrong; TRBJ2-1 is a better fit for the DNA end. This CDR3 spans 14 amino acids. The germline V gene has CDR1 LGHDT and CDR2 YNNKEL (reference sequence). The DNA of the CDR3 is TGTGCCAGCAGCCTTCAGACAGGGATAAATGAGCAGTTCTTC. It is translated as CASSLQTGINEQFF.

Only a few counts were recorded for this clonotype. In DNA form, the CDR3 reads TGTGCCAGCAGCTCCGGGTCTCAAGTCGGGTCGTGGGGCTACACCTTC. The encoded protein is CASSSGSQVGSWGYTF. V usage is TRBV11-2 and J usage is TRBJ1-2; D ambiguous. The germline gives CDR1 SGHAT, CDR2 FQNNGV. V lost 4 bases and J 8 bases, leaving 23 bases between the germline ends. The CDR3 length is 16 residues.

Written as DNA, the CDR3 is TGTGCCACCAGCAGAGATCTTCGACAGCTTGGGGGCAATGAGCAGTTCTTC. Its protein is CATSRDLRQLGGNEQFF. The V gene is TRBV15, the J gene TRBJ2-1; perhaps D is TRBD1 or TRBD2 (5 bases each). CDR3 size: 17 residues. Germline V gene sequence: CDR1 LNHNV, CDR2 YYDKDF (reference sequence). Trimming took off 0 bases at V and 6 bases at J, with 18 bases between the two ends.

The chain links TRBV29-1 to TRBJ2-3; a possible D gene is TRBD1 (5 bases). The V end lost 5 bases, the J end lost 8 bases, and 14 bases lay between the germline ends. Germline lookup yields CDR1 SQVTM and CDR2 ANQGSEA. This CDR3 is 12 amino acids long. CDR3 loop: CSVRTLRGTQYF. The CDR3 DNA follows: TGCAGCGTTCGGACCCTTAGGGGTACGCAGTATTTT.